This T cell receptor (beta chain) was found in a study of response to subunit inactivated influenza vaccine. Study results and caveats: Only a handful of new T cells, the authors suggested, are recruited with each seasonal influenza vaccination.

A remark on this clonotype: Its antigen is unidentified.

Germline trimming cut 1 base from V and 5 bases from J; bases unmatched to any gene: 9. This CDR3 is built from 16 residues. Looked up from germline, CDR1 is KGHSH and CDR2 is LQKENI. TCRdb recomputed calls from the RT-PCR reads with MiXCR, one row per CDR3 protein. This sample has hundreds of thousands of distinct CDR3 sequences, with roughly 20% found just once. V is TRBV18 and J is TRBJ2-3; 7 bases map to TRBD1. Source: PBMCs from blood, taken approximately 5 days after vaccination. This sequence was found in a man aged 45-60 years who received an inactivated influenza vaccine. The CDR3 region is CASSPQLKTGQDTQYF. DNA for the CDR3: TGTGCCAGCTCACCACAATTGAAGACAGGGCAAGATACGCAGTATTTT. Full variable domain (missing parts from reference TRBV18 and TRBJ2-3): NAGVMQNPRHLVRRRGQEARLRCSPMKGHSHVYWYRQLPEEGLKFMVYLQKENIIDESGMPKERFSAEFPKEGPSILRIQQVVRGDSAAYFCASSPQLKTGQDTQYFGPGTRLTVL.